Following are 22 T cell receptor beta chains from one sample sequenced in a study of cytomegalovirus exposure and HLA in healthy donors. Libraries were prepared by immunoSEQ multiplex PCR; TCRdb keeps only in-frame clonotypes and omits some of them. Among under 85,000 clones listed, 94% were seen once. The source material was PBMCs. These receptors all come from a woman under 30 in good health and CMV-seronegative.

V is TRBV4-1 and J is TRBJ1-5, with TRBD1 matching over 8 bases. After removal of 3 bases from V and 4 bases from J, the junction contained 8 bases not matched to a gene. The V gene's germline CDR1 is MGHRA and CDR2 YSYEKL. CDR3 length: 16 amino acids. The CDR3 nucleotides are TGCGCCAGCAGCCACGCTCCGGGACAGGCAAATCAGCCCCAGCATTTT. Translating it yields CASSHAPGQANQPQHF.

The J gene is TRBJ2-7, the V gene TRBV28, with D perhaps TRBD2 (5 bases). The V and J ends lost 10 bases and 5 bases respectively, with 15 bases between them. CDR3 length: 12 residues. Germline lookup yields CDR1 MDHEN and CDR2 SYDVKM. The CDR3 DNA reads as TGTGCCACCCGGCAGAGGGAGAACGAGCAGTACTTC. Translating gives CATRQRENEQYF. The full variable domain, completed using reference TRBV28 and TRBJ2-7, is DVKVTQSSRYLVKRTGEKVFLECVQDMDHENMFWYRQDPGLGLRLIYFSYDVKMKEKGDIPEGYSVSREKKERFSLILESASTNQTSMYLCATRQRENEQYFGPGTRLTVT.

There are a few counts of this clone. The same CDR3 also results from other DNA sequences found in this sample. V usage is TRBV27 and J usage is TRBJ2-4, with 9 bases that match TRBD1. The CDR3 spans 13 residues. Trimming cost V 6 bases and J 7 bases; bases outside gene matches: 4. Germline V gives CDR1 MNHEY, CDR2 SMNVEV (reference sequence). Here the CDR3 reads CASRTGGVNIQYF. CDR3 DNA sequence: TGTGCCAGCAGAACAGGGGGCGTGAACATTCAGTACTTC.

The rearrangement links TRBV27 to TRBJ2-3; 10 bases map to TRBD2. V dropped 6 bases and J dropped 0; count of bases not matched to a gene: 3. The CDR3 contains 15 residues. In germline, CDR1 is MNHEY, CDR2 SMNVEV (reference sequence). The CDR3 DNA is TGTGCCAGCAGGCCACTAGCGGGGAGCACAGATACGCAGTATTTT. This codes for CASRPLAGSTDTQYF.

The chain recombines TRBV27 with TRBJ2-1, with 9 nucleotides matching TRBD2. J gave up 8 bases and V 2 bases, and 7 bases lay outside the gene matches. The CDR3 covers 15 residues. CDR1 is MNHEY and CDR2 is SMNVEV in the germline V gene (reference sequence). The CDR3 sequence: CASSLMGGRVYEQFF. In nucleotides, the CDR3 is TGTGCCAGCAGTTTAATGGGCGGGAGGGTCTATGAGCAGTTCTTC.

The chain uses TRBV19 and TRBJ1-2; tentative D call: TRBD1 (6 bases). CDR1 is LNHDA, CDR2 SQIVND, per germline (reference sequence). There are 14 residues in the CDR3. Trimming cost V 3 bases and J 4 bases, with 12 bases left between them. Here the CDR3 DNA reads TGTGCCAGTAGTATGATGGACAGCTCCTATGGCTACACCTTC. It encodes CASSMMDSSYGYTF.

The chain is built from TRBV4-1 and TRBJ2-7; the D gene is possibly TRBD1 (5 bases). V dropped 4 bases and J dropped 0 bases, with 13 bases sitting between them. This CDR3 spans 15 amino acids. Germline CDR1 and CDR2: MGHRA and YSYEKL. The DNA of the CDR3 is TGCGCCAGCAGCCCGACGACAGTAAGCTCCTACGAGCAGTACTTC. It yields the protein CASSPTTVSSYEQYF.

The chain is built from TRBV5-4 and TRBJ1-1; TRBD1 agrees at 8 bases. CDR1 and CDR2 (germline): SGHNT, YYREEE (reference sequence). This CDR3 is 17 amino acids long. Trimming at V came to 3 bases and at J to 3 bases, leaving 13 bases not matched to a gene. Written as DNA, the CDR3 is TGTGCCAGCAGCTCCAGGGGACAGGTGTTTACGGACACTGAAGCTTTCTTT. It codes for CASSSRGQVFTDTEAFF. The full variable domain, its missing parts supplied by reference TRBV5-4 and TRBJ1-1, is ETGVTQSPTHLIKTRGQQVTLRCSSQSGHNTVSWYQQALGQGPQFIFQYYREEENGRGNFPPRFSGLQFPNYSSELNVNALELDDSALYLCASSSRGQVFTDTEAFFGQGTRLTVV.

V gene TRBV9 combines with J gene TRBJ1-4; a weak D match, TRBD1 (6 bases). Germline values: CDR1 SGDLS, CDR2 YYNGEE. V shed 2 bases and J shed 0 bases, with 14 bases lying between them. The CDR3 runs to 17 residues. The CDR3 DNA reads as TGTGCCAGCAGCGTTACAGGGTTTATCTCAACTAATGAAAAACTGTTTTTT. Translated: CASSVTGFISTNEKLFF.

J is TRBJ2-4 and V is TRBV11-2; 9 nucleotides align to TRBD2. Unmatched junction bases numbered 0, after V lost 0 bases and J lost 6 bases. The CDR3 spans 14 residues. Looked up from germline, CDR1 is SGHAT and CDR2 is FQNNGV. CDR3 residues: CASSLERGGNIQYF. CDR3 bases: TGTGCCAGCAGCTTAGAGCGGGGGGGAAACATTCAGTACTTC.

V is TRBV7-2 and J is TRBJ1-2, with D perhaps TRBD1 (5 bases). Germline loops: CDR1 SGHTA, CDR2 FQGNSA. CDR3 size: 19 residues. V gave up 1 base and J gave up 1 base, with 22 bases separating them. CDR3 coding DNA: TGTGCCAGCAGCTTAGGATGGGCAGGGTCTATGATTAGTAACTATGGCTACACCTTC. Amino acids: CASSLGWAGSMISNYGYTF.

The table lists this clone with a few counts. This chain uses TRBV7-9 with TRBJ1-5; 10 nucleotides match TRBD1. This CDR3 spans 15 amino acids. After removal of 5 bases from V and 3 bases from J, the junction contained 4 bases not matched to a gene. Germline CDR1 SEHNR, CDR2 FQNEAQ (reference sequence). The CDR3 region has the DNA TGTGCCAGCAGCATAGACAGGGGGCTCAATCAGCCCCAGCATTTT. This translates into CASSIDRGLNQPQHF.

The chain joins TRBV6-1 to TRBJ2-1; 9 positions agree with TRBD2. Per germline, CDR1 MNHNS and CDR2 SASEGT. Losses at the gene ends were 4 bases for V and 9 bases for J; bases not matched to a gene: 7. There are 14 residues in the CDR3. This chain's CDR3 is CASSGLAEEIEQFF. The CDR3 nucleotides read TGTGCCAGCAGTGGACTAGCGGAAGAGATTGAGCAGTTCTTC.

J is TRBJ2-3 and V is TRBV10-2, with D hard to call. This CDR3 spans 14 amino acids. Trimming removed 3 bases at V and 0 bases at J, with 7 bases between. Germline-derived CDR1 and CDR2 are WSHSY and SAAADI. CDR3 loop: CASSESHSTDTQYF. In DNA form, the CDR3 reads TGCGCCAGCAGTGAATCCCATAGCACAGATACGCAGTATTTT.

The chain employs TRBV5-1 and TRBJ2-3, with 7 bases matching TRBD2. CDR1 is SGHRS and CDR2 is YFSETQ in the germline V gene. The CDR3 extends over 15 amino acids. V was pared by 2 bases and J by 4 bases, with 7 bases of the junction left unmatched. The CDR3 sequence is CASSFTGGRSDTQYF. Written as DNA, the CDR3 is TGCGCCAGCAGCTTTACGGGGGGTAGATCAGATACGCAGTATTTT.

This rearrangement joins TRBV28 to TRBJ2-7; D perhaps matches TRBD1 (5 bases). Trimming left V 8 bases short and J 7 bases short, with 12 bases between. The germline CDR1 and CDR2 sequences are MDHEN and SYDVKM. This CDR3 contains 11 residues. CDR3 sequence: CASAGLEEQYF. The CDR3 DNA is TGTGCCAGCGCAGGGTTGGAGGAGCAGTACTTC. The full variable domain, completed using reference TRBV28 and TRBJ2-7, is DVKVTQSSRYLVKRTGEKVFLECVQDMDHENMFWYRQDPGLGLRLIYFSYDVKMKEKGDIPEGYSVSREKKERFSLILESASTNQTSMYLCASAGLEEQYFGPGTRLTVT.

This sequence joins TRBV6-5 and TRBJ2-5; D perhaps matches TRBD1 (6 bases). The length of the CDR3 is 15 residues. The ends were cut back, 4 bases at V and 8 bases at J, with 20 bases in the middle. Per the germline V gene, CDR1 is MNHEY and CDR2 is SVGAGI. CDR3 sequence reads: CASSSQQGHASTQYF. CDR3 bases: TGTGCCAGCAGTTCTCAACAGGGACATGCCTCTACCCAGTACTTC.

The chain joins TRBV6-4 to TRBJ2-7; 8 nucleotides match TRBD1. The germline gives CDR1 MRHNA, CDR2 SNTAGT. Losses at the gene ends were 2 bases for V and 5 bases for J; bases not matched to a gene: 14. There are 17 residues in the CDR3. CDR3 nucleotide sequence: TGTGCCAGCAGTGACGACAGGGACAGGATGGCCAGGCACGAGCAGTACTTC. Its protein product is CASSDDRDRMARHEQYF.

The chain is built from TRBV10-3 and TRBJ1-2; 10 nucleotides line up with TRBD1. The CDR3 is 17 residues long. Germline-derived CDR1 and CDR2 are ENHRY and SYGVKD. Trimming removed 2 bases from V and 5 bases from J; junction bases left unmatched: 11. The CDR3 region has the DNA TGTGCCATCAGTGAGCCGCCCGGGACAGGGGTAGTTTATGGCTACACCTTC. This encodes CAISEPPGTGVVYGYTF.

The chain carries TRBV6-1 and TRBJ2-7, with 8 nucleotides matching TRBD1. Germline trimming cut 6 bases from V and 5 bases from J; bases unmatched to any gene: 6. This CDR3 is 13 amino acids long. The V gene's germline CDR1 is MNHNS and CDR2 SASEGT. CDR3 residues: CASRGDRPNEQYF. CDR3 nucleotide sequence: TGTGCCAGCAGGGGGGACAGGCCGAACGAGCAGTACTTC.

The chain joins TRBV15 to TRBJ2-5, with TRBD2 identical over 7 bases. This CDR3 spans 15 amino acids. Germline assignment: CDR1 LNHNV and CDR2 YYDKDF (reference sequence). With 9 bases clipped from V and 5 bases from J, the junction kept 15 bases outside the gene matches. The CDR3 region has the DNA TGTGCCACGGATTACACTAGCGCCCTAGGGGAGACCCAGTACTTC. Protein sequence: CATDYTSALGETQYF.

The chain couples TRBV23-1 to TRBJ2-4; D might be TRBD2 (5 bases). TRBV23-1 is an ORF for which the function is uncertain. V dropped 5 bases and J dropped 0 bases, with 20 bases sitting between them. This CDR3 spans 18 amino acids. For the CDR3, the DNA is TGCGCCAGCAGTTGCCTAATGGCCGGGGTGTTAGCCAAAAACATTCAGTACTTC. This gives the protein CASSCLMAGVLAKNIQYF.